A selection of T cell receptor beta chains follows, all from one sample in a study of post-analysis software for immune sequencing data. TCRdb called the PCR reads again in MiXCR, with one record for every CDR3 protein. The sample carries 650,000 to 900,000 distinct CDR3 sequences, more than 45% recorded once. The sample taken for sequencing was blood. These receptors were taken from a girl between 10 and 17 years old with multiple sclerosis. The CDR3 runs from the conserved cysteine through the conserved F or W. A D gene is named only where the DNA matches it firmly. Rows may omit the clone size; those that give it use once, few, many or a size class.

clone size	D gene	J gene	V gene	CDR3 protein	CDR3 DNA
many	TRBD2	TRBJ2-1	TRBV29-1	CSVEVGLAGVNEQFF	TGCAGCGTTGAAGTAGGACTAGCGGGAGTGAATGAGCAGTTCTTC
-	-	TRBJ2-1	TRBV27	CASSWGVGVEQFF	TGTGCCAGCAGTTGGGGGGTCGGCGTTGAGCAGTTCTTC
few	-	TRBJ1-2	TRBV7-9	CASSLVGQPYGYTF	TGTGCCAGCAGCTTAGTCGGGCAGCCCTATGGCTACACCTTC
-	-	TRBJ2-5	TRBV5-1	CASSSTTETQYF	TGCGCCAGCAGCTCCACTACGGAGACCCAGTACTTC
-	-	TRBJ2-3	TRBV2	CASTSRESTDTQYF	TGTGCCAGCACAAGCAGGGAGAGCACAGATACGCAGTATTTT
once	-	TRBJ2-6	TRBV24-1	CATRDRVGANVLTF	TGTGCCACCAGGGACCGGGTTGGGGCCAACGTCCTGACTTTC
-	TRBD2	TRBJ2-7	TRBV28	CASTVSGPHYEQYF	TGTGCCAGCACCGTTAGCGGGCCCCACTACGAGCAGTACTTC
few	-	TRBJ2-1	TRBV12-3/TRBV12-4	CASSLGGANYNEQFF	TGTGCCAGCAGTTTAGGGGGGGCAAACTACAATGAGCAGTTCTTC
-	TRBD2	TRBJ2-1	TRBV10-3	CAINKLAGGSNEQFF	TGTGCCATCAACAAACTAGCGGGAGGCTCCAATGAGCAGTTCTTC
-	TRBD1	TRBJ1-6	TRBV3-1	CASSQPGTGIGNSSLHF	TGTGCCAGCAGCCAACCCGGGACAGGGATCGGCAACTCATCCCTCCACTTT
-	TRBD2	TRBJ2-7	TRBV10-3	CAISGQPTGGEQYF	TGTGCCATCAGTGGACAACCGACGGGGGGCGAGCAGTACTTC
few	TRBD1	TRBJ2-7	TRBV27	CASSEINRGNEQYF	TGTGCCAGCAGTGAGATAAACAGGGGGAACGAGCAGTACTTC
many	TRBD2	TRBJ2-7	TRBV4-1	CASSPLAGTYEQYF	TGCGCCAGCAGCCCACTAGCGGGGACCTACGAGCAGTACTTC
once	TRBD2	TRBJ2-1	TRBV3-1	CASSQTSGHNEQFF	TGTGCCAGCAGCCAGACTAGCGGCCACAATGAGCAGTTCTTC
-	TRBD2	TRBJ2-1	TRBV7-9	CASSGGRVTYNEQFF	TGTGCCAGCAGCGGGGGGAGGGTGACCTACAATGAGCAGTTCTTC
few	-	TRBJ2-3	TRBV2	CASRTISEGGITDTQYF	TGTGCCAGCAGGACGATTTCTGAGGGAGGTATCACAGATACGCAGTATTTT
-	-	TRBJ2-5	TRBV20-1	CSAKAFPVGASEETQYF	TGCAGTGCTAAGGCGTTTCCCGTGGGAGCGAGCGAAGAGACCCAGTACTTC
-	TRBD1	TRBJ2-3	TRBV20-1	CSARGGDRVSTDTQYF	TGCAGTGCTAGAGGGGGTGACAGGGTGAGCACAGATACGCAGTATTTT
-	-	TRBJ2-5	TRBV20-1	CSATGNSQETQYF	TGCAGTGCTACCGGGAACTCCCAAGAGACCCAGTACTTC
few	-	TRBJ2-3	TRBV10-1	CASAADPDTQYF	TGCGCCAGCGCGGCGGACCCGGATACGCAGTATTTT
-	-	TRBJ2-7	TRBV13	CASSLQTNEQYF	TGTGCCAGCAGCTTACAGACTAACGAGCAGTACTTC
-	TRBD2	TRBJ2-2	TRBV30	CAWSLGMGTSGSWETGELFF	TGTGCCTGGAGTTTGGGTATGGGGACTAGCGGGAGTTGGGAGACCGGGGAGCTGTTTTTT
few	-	TRBJ2-7	TRBV6-5	CASGWSSYEQYF	TGTGCCAGCGGTTGGAGCTCCTACGAGCAGTACTTC
-	-	TRBJ1-1	TRBV12-3/TRBV12-4	CASSPWTVREAFF	TGTGCCAGCAGCCCCTGGACAGTACGAGAAGCTTTCTTT
-	-	TRBJ2-3	TRBV4-2	CASSQEREADTQYF	TGTGCCAGCAGCCAAGAACGGGAAGCAGATACGCAGTATTTT
few	-	TRBJ1-5	TRBV2	CASSEGQGRGQPQHF	TGTGCCAGCAGTGAGGGTCAGGGAAGGGGACAGCCCCAGCATTTT
-	TRBD2	TRBJ2-7	TRBV27	CASTRTSGRSHYEQYF	TGTGCCAGCACCAGGACTAGCGGGAGGTCCCACTACGAGCAGTACTTC
-	TRBD1	TRBJ2-7	TRBV25-1	CASSSGTGSLEQYF	TGTGCCAGTAGCTCCGGGACAGGGTCCCTCGAGCAGTACTTC
-	-	TRBJ2-7	TRBV30	CAWSFTSYEQYF	TGTGCCTGGAGCTTTACTAGCTACGAGCAGTACTTC
few	TRBD1	TRBJ2-7	TRBV29-1	CSVADRAGAYEQYF	TGCAGCGTTGCGGACAGGGCAGGTGCCTACGAGCAGTACTTC
-	-	TRBJ2-1	TRBV20-1	CSASHGFNSYNEQFF	TGCAGTGCTAGTCACGGGTTCAACTCCTACAATGAGCAGTTCTTC
-	-	TRBJ2-1	TRBV7-2	CASNAMGLLNEQFF	TGTGCCAGTAATGCAATGGGACTCCTCAATGAGCAGTTCTTC
-	-	TRBJ2-7	TRBV20-1	CSAPPGGGEQYF	TGCAGTGCTCCCCCCGGGGGCGGCGAGCAGTACTTC
few	-	TRBJ1-5	TRBV15	CATSRDRGGQPQHF	TGTGCCACCAGCAGAGACAGGGGAGGGCAGCCCCAGCATTTT
-	-	TRBJ1-5	TRBV6-2/TRBV6-3	CASARPINQPQHF	TGTGCCAGCGCAAGACCGATCAATCAGCCCCAGCATTTT
-	-	TRBJ2-3	TRBV15	CATSPLRADDTQYF	TGTGCCACCAGCCCCTTGCGAGCTGATGATACGCAGTATTTT